What follows are 27 T cell receptor beta chains derived from one specimen sequenced in a study of T cells in Graves' hyperthyroidism and ophthalmopathy. The TCR beta CDR3 regions underwent amplification using RNA transcripts as the source. HTBI primers drove first-round RT-PCR of the TCR CDR3. MiXCR, applied by TCRdb to the multiplex PCR reads, yields one record per CDR3 protein. The sample has some 570,000 distinct CDR3 sequences, 17% seen once. The material sequenced was blood. These receptors originate from a woman under 30 with Graves' ophthalmopathy.

This chain connects TRBV2 to TRBJ2-2; 7 bases map to TRBD1. Unmatched junction bases numbered 8, after V lost 3 bases and J lost 1 base. The CDR3 contains 17 residues. From germline, CDR1 is SNHLY and CDR2 FYNNEI. The CDR3 coding sequence is TGTGCCAGCAGTGAGGACGGGACAGCAATGAACACCGGGGAGCTGTTTTTT. Its translation is CASSEDGTAMNTGELFF.

This chain links TRBV19 with TRBJ1-2; no clear D. Germline V gene lookup returns CDR1 LNHDA and CDR2 SQIVND (reference sequence). The V end was cut by 7 bases, the J end by 0 bases, with 15 bases between. The CDR3 runs 15 residues. CDR3 nucleotides: TGTGCCAGTAAAGAGACGTCTACCGCTAACTATGGCTACACCTTC. This gives the protein CASKETSTANYGYTF.

There are many counts of this clonotype. CDR3 nucleotide sequence: TGTGCCAGCAGCTTATCACCGGGAGGCAACAATGAGCAGTTCTTC. This codes for CASSLSPGGNNEQFF. This chain uses TRBV11-2 with TRBJ2-1; TRBD2 matches 7 bases. The CDR3 sequence is 15 residues long. The V and J ends lost 2 bases and 5 bases, in that order; junction bases with no gene match: 6. CDR1 and CDR2 from the germline V gene are SGHAT and FQNNGV.

The chain has TRBV5-1 and TRBJ2-2; D not certain. The CDR3 runs to 20 residues. V was clipped by 0 bases and J by 0 bases, with 21 bases between them. Germline V gene data show CDR1 as SGHRS and CDR2 as YFSETQ. The CDR3 coding sequence is TGCGCCAGCAGCTTGGGAGCAAGGTGGTCTCTTGACGCGAACACCGGGGAGCTGTTTTTT. Translating it yields CASSLGARWSLDANTGELFF.

This clonotype was counted a few times. This chain connects TRBV30 to TRBJ1-2; a possible D gene is TRBD1 (6 bases). Germline-derived CDR1 and CDR2 are GTSNPN and SVGIG (reference sequence). The CDR3 contains 10 residues. The germline V and J ends were trimmed by 7 bases and 6 bases, with 9 bases remaining between them. The CDR3 protein is CASGDNGYTF. CDR3 nucleotides: TGTGCCTCGGGGGACAATGGCTACACCTTC.

This clonotype was recorded many times. The chain uses TRBV30 and TRBJ1-5, with a possible D match to TRBD1 (6 bases). Trimming shortened V by 0 bases and J by 5 bases, and 11 bases separated the two germline ends. This CDR3 spans 14 amino acids. Looked up from germline, CDR1 is GTSNPN and CDR2 is SVGIG (reference sequence). This CDR3 reads CAWSVGQTYQPQHF. For the CDR3, the DNA is TGTGCCTGGAGTGTAGGACAGACTTATCAGCCCCAGCATTTT.

This clonotype was observed at least ten times. This chain links TRBV28 with TRBJ1-4, with 7 positions matching TRBD1. Per the germline V gene, CDR1 is MDHEN and CDR2 is SYDVKM. The ends lost 5 bases at V and 6 bases at J; junction bases unmatched: 6. There are 14 residues in the CDR3. The CDR3 nucleotides read TGTGCCAGCAGTACTCCAGGGGGGGATGAAAAACTGTTTTTT. It yields the protein CASSTPGGDEKLFF. Looking up the rest from reference TRBV28 and TRBJ1-4 gives the full variable domain: DVKVTQSSRYLVKRTGEKVFLECVQDMDHENMFWYRQDPGLGLRLIYFSYDVKMKEKGDIPEGYSVSREKKERFSLILESASTNQTSMYLCASSTPGGDEKLFFGSGTQLSVL.

This clonotype was observed many times. The V gene is TRBV11-2, the J gene TRBJ2-7; 8 bases align to TRBD2. V shed 8 bases, J shed 2 bases, and the junction held 11 bases outside the gene matches. This CDR3 contains 15 residues. Per germline, CDR1 SGHAT and CDR2 FQNNGV. CDR3 coding DNA: TGTGCCAGCGGACTCGGGGGGGGGGGCCCCTACGAGCAGTACTTC. Translating it yields CASGLGGGGPYEQYF.

The rearrangement uses TRBV7-8 and TRBJ1-2, with 7 bases aligning to TRBD1. J was trimmed by 1 base and V by 0 bases; bases with no gene match: 5. The CDR3 is 16 residues long. In germline, CDR1 is SGHVS, CDR2 FQNEAQ. CDR3 region: CASSLAGTALNYGYTF. The DNA of the CDR3 is TGTGCCAGCAGCTTAGCCGGGACAGCGCTTAACTATGGCTACACCTTC. Together with reference TRBV7-8 and TRBJ1-2, the CDR3 gives the full variable domain: GAGVSQSPRYKVAKRGQDVALRCDPISGHVSLFWYQQALGQGPEFLTYFQNEAQLDKSGLPSDRFFAERPEGSVSTLKIQRTQQEDSAVYLCASSLAGTALNYGYTFGSGTRLTVV.

This chain connects TRBV6-1 to TRBJ2-6, with D unclear. Trimming stripped 5 bases from V and 2 bases from J, with 7 bases between. CDR1 is MNHNS, CDR2 SASEGT, per germline. The CDR3 is 14 amino acids. The CDR3 coding sequence is TGTGCCAGCAGTCAGTGGCCTGGGGCCAACGTCCTGACTTTC. Translating it yields CASSQWPGANVLTF.

For this clonotype: Germline and junction disagree at one end, which may indicate a read error. This chain links TRBV18 with TRBJ1-1; 10 bases are a match to TRBD1. CDR3 length: 16 residues. CDR1 is KGHSH, CDR2 LQKENI, per germline. The CDR3 loop reads CAGSPLETGGQTEAFF. Written as DNA, the CDR3 is TGTGCCGGCTCACCACTGGAGACAGGGGGCCAAACTGAAGCTTTCTTT.

This clonotype occurred many times. The chain links TRBV27 to TRBJ2-7; the match to TRBD1 covers 12 bases. V lost 4 bases, J lost 6 bases, and 7 bases stayed unmatched. CDR1 and CDR2 from the germline V gene are MNHEY and SMNVEV (reference sequence). The CDR3 extends over 15 amino acids. For the CDR3, the DNA is TGTGCCAGCAGTTCCACGGGACAGGGGGCTATCGAGCAGTACTTC. Translated, it gives CASSSTGQGAIEQYF.

DNA of the CDR3: TGTGCCAGCAGCTCGCAGGGGGCTGCCTACGAGCAGTACTTC. Its translation: CASSSQGAAYEQYF. This chain uses TRBV7-2 with TRBJ2-7; 8 bases agree with TRBD1. The CDR3 spans 14 residues. Germline loops: CDR1 SGHTA, CDR2 FQGNSA. V lost 4 bases to trimming and J lost 2 bases; unmatched junction nucleotides: 4.

A remark on this clonotype: Sequence at one end of the junction differs from germline and may be a read error. The chain recombines TRBV7-9 with TRBJ2-5; 10 nucleotides line up with TRBD2. The germline V gene has CDR1 SEHNR and CDR2 FQNEAQ (reference sequence). The CDR3 runs 15 residues. The CDR3 region has the DNA TGTGCCAGCACCTTACTAGCGGGGTCCGGAGAGACCCAGTACTTC. Amino acids: CASTLLAGSGETQYF.

This clonotype was seen only a few times. V and J are TRBV4-1 and TRBJ2-3; no clear D. Germline V CDR1 and CDR2: MGHRA, YSYEKL. The CDR3 runs to 16 residues. Trimming took off 0 bases at V and 2 bases at J, with 12 bases between the two ends. CDR3 sequence (DNA): TGCGCCAGCAGCCAAGATGGAACGGGCTCCACAGATACGCAGTATTTT. This translates into CASSQDGTGSTDTQYF.

This clonotype was seen at least ten times. This rearrangement joins TRBV27 to TRBJ2-7; 10 nucleotides agree with TRBD1. Germline V gives CDR1 MNHEY, CDR2 SMNVEV (reference sequence). This CDR3 is built from 15 residues. The V segment lost 6 bases and the J segment 4 bases; nucleotides outside the gene matches: 9. CDR3: CASSPLTGGGYEQYF. In DNA, the CDR3 is TGTGCCAGCAGCCCCTTGACAGGGGGCGGGTACGAGCAGTACTTC.

This clonotype was seen only a few times. This chain links TRBV5-4 with TRBJ1-3; no reliable D call. CDR1 is SGHNT, CDR2 YYREEE, per germline (reference sequence). The CDR3 runs 13 residues. V was trimmed by 1 base and J by 5 bases, leaving 7 bases between them. The CDR3 region has the DNA TGTGCCAGCAGCTTGCGTACTAGAAACACCATATATTTT. This sequence encodes CASSLRTRNTIYF.

The chain combines TRBV2 with TRBJ2-1; TRBD2 matches 7 bases. There are 16 residues in the CDR3. Germline values: CDR1 SNHLY, CDR2 FYNNEI. Trimming at V came to 6 bases and at J to 7 bases, leaving 15 bases not matched to a gene. In nucleotides, the CDR3 is TGTGCCAGCAGCAGAGACGGCGGGAGTGGAGGGAATGAGCAGTTCTTC. Encoded protein: CASSRDGGSGGNEQFF.

This clonotype was counted at least ten times. The rearrangement links TRBV27 to TRBJ2-1; a weak D match, TRBD2 (6 bases). Germline V gene sequence: CDR1 MNHEY, CDR2 SMNVEV (reference sequence). The CDR3 has 14 residues. With 6 bases removed from V and 12 bases from J, the gap between germline ends came to 21 bases. CDR3 in DNA: TGTGCCAGCAGCCTGATGGGACCGGGACTCCGGCAGTTCTTC. Its protein is CASSLMGPGLRQFF.

V and J are TRBV20-1 and TRBJ2-5; 14 bases agree with TRBD2. Germline values: CDR1 DFQATT, CDR2 SNEGSKA (reference sequence). The trim removed 6 bases at V and 4 bases at J, leaving 10 bases unmatched. The CDR3 loop spans 16 amino acids. The CDR3 here is CSAQGTSGGFGETQYF. The DNA for the CDR3 is TGCAGTGCCCAAGGGACTAGCGGGGGATTTGGAGAGACCCAGTACTTC.

The rearrangement uses TRBV6-1 and TRBJ1-5, with D unresolved. Deletions cut 0 bases from V and 9 bases from J, with 9 bases between. There are 13 residues in the CDR3. CDR1 is MNHNS and CDR2 is SASEGT in the germline V gene. This chain's CDR3 is CASSEARVAPQHF. CDR3 nucleotide sequence: TGTGCCAGCAGTGAAGCCCGGGTCGCGCCCCAGCATTTT.

There are a few counts of this clonotype. The chain couples TRBV9 to TRBJ1-5; 8 nucleotides line up with TRBD1. CDR3 size: 14 residues. V lost 0 bases and J lost 5; bases outside the gene matches: 1. Germline V gene data show CDR1 as SGDLS and CDR2 as YYNGEE. This chain's CDR3 is CASSVGTGHQPQHF. DNA for the CDR3: TGTGCCAGCAGCGTAGGGACAGGGCATCAGCCCCAGCATTTT. Using reference TRBV9 and TRBJ1-5 for the parts outside the CDR3, the full variable domain is DSGVTQTPKHLITATGQRVTLRCSPRSGDLSVYWYQQSLDQGLQFLIQYYNGEERAKGNILERFSAQQFPDLHSELNLSSLELGDSALYFCASSVGTGHQPQHFGDGTRLSIL.

This clonotype came up many times. The CDR3 here is CASSLGGRMYEQYF. The CDR3 region has the DNA TGTGCCAGCAGCTTAGGGGGTCGTATGTACGAGCAGTACTTC. The genes are TRBV7-3 and TRBJ2-7; D assignment may be TRBD1 or TRBD2 (5 bases each). The CDR3 sequence is 14 residues long. The germline V and J ends were trimmed by 2 bases and 4 bases, with 12 bases remaining between them. The germline V gene encodes CDR1 SGHTA and CDR2 FQGTGA.

This clonotype occurred a few times. The chain has TRBV29-1 and TRBJ2-7; tentative D call: TRBD1 (5 bases). CDR1 and CDR2 from the germline V gene are SQVTM and ANQGSEA. The CDR3 has 15 residues. V shed 0 bases and J shed 2 bases, with 14 bases lying between them. CDR3 sequence reads: CSVEDPETVAYEQYF. Here the CDR3 DNA reads TGCAGCGTTGAAGATCCTGAGACAGTAGCCTACGAGCAGTACTTC.

The table lists this clonotype with many counts. This chain joins TRBV7-3 and TRBJ2-1, with 8 positions matching TRBD2. Germline CDR1 and CDR2: SGHTA and FQGTGA. The trim removed 5 bases at V and 8 bases at J, leaving 8 bases unmatched. This CDR3 has 14 amino acids. The DNA for the CDR3 is TGTGCCAGCAGCCTCAGCGGGAGCGATTATGAGCAGTTCTTC. Its translation is CASSLSGSDYEQFF.

The genes are TRBV6-1 and TRBJ1-3, with 8 bases lining up with TRBD1. Germline values: CDR1 MNHNS, CDR2 SASEGT. The CDR3 sequence is 13 residues long. V dropped 4 bases and J dropped 8; count of bases not matched to a gene: 4. The CDR3 DNA sequence: TGTGCCAGCAGTGGAGGACAGGGTTACACCATATATTTT. This codes for CASSGGQGYTIYF.

This clonotype was counted at least ten times. The chain combines TRBV11-2 with TRBJ2-5, with D tentatively TRBD1 or TRBD2 (5 bases each). This CDR3 spans 13 amino acids. Germline V gives CDR1 SGHAT, CDR2 FQNNGV. The V and J ends lost 2 bases and 5 bases respectively, with 9 bases between them. This chain's CDR3 is CASSLPGTETQYF. The CDR3 DNA sequence: TGTGCCAGCAGCTTACCGGGGACGGAGACCCAGTACTTC.